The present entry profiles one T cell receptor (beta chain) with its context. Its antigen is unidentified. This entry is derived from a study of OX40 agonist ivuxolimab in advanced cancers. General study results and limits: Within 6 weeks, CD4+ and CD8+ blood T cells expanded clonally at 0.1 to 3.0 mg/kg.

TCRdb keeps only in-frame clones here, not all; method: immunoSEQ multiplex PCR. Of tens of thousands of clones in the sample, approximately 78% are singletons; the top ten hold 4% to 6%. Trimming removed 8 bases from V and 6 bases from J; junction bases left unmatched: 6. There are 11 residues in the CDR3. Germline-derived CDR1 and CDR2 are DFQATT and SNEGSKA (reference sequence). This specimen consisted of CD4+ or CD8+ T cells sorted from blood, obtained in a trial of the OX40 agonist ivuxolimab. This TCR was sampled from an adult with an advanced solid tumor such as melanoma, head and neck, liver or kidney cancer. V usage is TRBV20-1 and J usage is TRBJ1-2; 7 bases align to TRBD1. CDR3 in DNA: TGCAGTCGGACAGGCCTAGATGGCTACACCTTC. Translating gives CSRTGLDGYTF.